The TCR beta chain described here comes from a study of blood T cell repertoires in COVID-19 (dated by TCRdb to 2018 to 2020). Study-level background: Samples from collaborators originated in the United States, Italy and Spain and spanned both the acute and convalescent phases of COVID-19. The prospective study material was composed of cDNA or gDNA derived from T cells, B-cell-depleted T cells, or PBMCs. The dataset comprised deeply sampled blood TCRbeta repertoires from subjects exposed to, actively infected with, or recovered from COVID-19. A freely available public database, intended as a resource for researchers studying the immune response to SARS-CoV-2, is where the repertoires were released. Samples were obtained from the ongoing ImmuneRACE study (first 160 participants) and from 1,254 subjects provided by 6 global collaborators. Nearly every sample came with metadata listing a de-identified subject ID, COVID-19 status, age in years and sex. Where available, HLA class I and class II types were taken from metadata supplied by the sample provider and were not determined by assay-based typing.

The paper as a whole reports these results and caveats: Clinical and demographic metadata were provided uncurated, with the amount varying by source and participant.

With regard to this clone: Its cognate antigen has yet to be identified. There are no base qualities to consult, and no much larger clone falls within one base.

One collaborating source in Seattle enrolled patients during active infection and followed them longitudinally through the course of disease. The collaborating institutions used their own protocols to collect whole blood in K2EDTA tubes. Collaborator samples were shipped for TCRbeta analysis as frozen whole blood, isolated PBMCs, or DNA extracted from either sample type. TCRbeta CDR3 regions were amplified from genomic DNA using the immunoSEQ Assay, a bias-controlled multiplex PCR. The original methods were these. The number of nucleated cells in each sample was estimated by amplification of reference gene primers within the assay. To quantify the absolute abundance of each unique TCRbeta CDR3 rearrangement, sequence reads were collapsed and filtered. For each sample, productive Simpson clonality was calculated by taking the square root of Simpson's diversity index across productive rearrangements. TCRdb mirrors the immuneACCESS table, restricted to in-frame sequences. Some clones are absent from its copies; in checked studies, under half trace to an unresolved V gene, and the reason for the others is unknown. V, J and clone size reflect that table, while D and trimming were determined from the DNA. This sample gives 190,000 or so clones in total; about 81% of them show up just once. The biggest ten clones account for about 12% of the sample.

Sequences were obtained from peripheral blood. The TCR sequence derives from a woman older than 75 with COVID-19, enrolled during active disease.

The CDR3 protein sequence reads: CASTPGLANTGELFF. The nucleotide sequence is TGTGCCAGCACTCCGGGACTAGCGAACACCGGGGAGCTGTTTTTT. The chain couples TRBV27 to TRBJ2-2, with 8 bases matching TRBD2. According to the germline V gene (reference sequence), CDR1 reads MNHEY and CDR2 reads SMNVEV. The CDR3 contains 15 residues, cysteine and phenylalanine counted. Only the CDR3 DNA stays, 45 bases, in frame from base 1. Relative to germline, V is missing 7 bases and J is missing 0 bases, with 4 bases of the junction outside any gene match.